Only a few counts were recorded for the clone carrying this T cell receptor (beta chain). Its target is unknown. This CDR3 contains 13 residues. Trimming stripped 4 bases from V and 4 bases from J, with 8 bases between. CDR1 and CDR2 from the germline V gene are SGHTA and FQGNSA. TCRdb reprocessed the RACE reads via MiXCR and lists one record per CDR3 protein. Among about 120,000 distinct CDR3 sequences listed, about 12% were seen once. This sample is part of a study of human T cells and chemical hapten exposure. General study points: Alopecia in all donors means immunity may differ from healthy individuals.

The time point is: patch test 1, 2 weeks after DPC sensitization. Treatment meaning: therapeutic diphenylcyclopropenone sensitization with weekly scalp DPC. The gene calls are TRBV7-2 and TRBJ1-5; D not resolved. This receptor was identified in a woman aged 50 to 65 with alopecia areata. Some clones in this sample may be carry-over from other donors' samples. The material was whole blood, obtained in connection with sensitization to the hapten diphenylcyclopropenone (DPC). The CDR3 DNA is TGTGCCAGCAGCTACCTTTTAAATCAGCCCCAGCATTTT. This codes for CASSYLLNQPQHF.